This T cell receptor beta chain was sequenced during a study of blood T cell repertoires in COVID-19. Only in-frame clones appear in the TCRdb table, and some are missing; sequencing was by immunoSEQ multiplex PCR. The data show tens of thousands of clones, roughly 88% seen once. The germline V gene encodes CDR1 SEHNR and CDR2 FQNEAQ (reference sequence). V trimming: 5 bases; J trimming: 2 bases; junction bases outside the gene matches: 6. The CDR3 extends over 15 amino acids. The V call is TRBV7-9, the J call TRBJ1-3; 7 positions agree with TRBD1. The receptor was derived from a man aged 50 to 59 with acute or convalescent COVID-19. The sequenced sample consisted of peripheral blood. Here the CDR3 reads CASSHRGGAGNTIYF. For the CDR3, the DNA is TGTGCCAGCAGCCACCGAGGGGGCGCTGGAAACACCATATATTTT.